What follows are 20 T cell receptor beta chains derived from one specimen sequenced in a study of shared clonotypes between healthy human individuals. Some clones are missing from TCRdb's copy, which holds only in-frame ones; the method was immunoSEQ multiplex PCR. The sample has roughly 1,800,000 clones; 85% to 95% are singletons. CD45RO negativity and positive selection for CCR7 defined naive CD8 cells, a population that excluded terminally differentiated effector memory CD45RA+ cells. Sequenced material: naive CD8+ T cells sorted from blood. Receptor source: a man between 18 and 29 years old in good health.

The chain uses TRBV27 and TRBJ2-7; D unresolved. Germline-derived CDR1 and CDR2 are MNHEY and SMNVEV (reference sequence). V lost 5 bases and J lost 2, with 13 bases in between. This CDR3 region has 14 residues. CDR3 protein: CASSLHPDAYEQYF. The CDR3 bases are TGTGCCAGCAGTCTCCATCCGGATGCCTACGAGCAGTACTTC.

CDR3 DNA sequence: TGTGCCAGCAGCAGAGTAGCGGGAGCCACAGATACGCAGTATTTT. Translated: CASSRVAGATDTQYF. The gene calls are TRBV6-5 and TRBJ2-3, with 9 bases fitting TRBD2. Trimming at V came to 6 bases and at J to 2 bases, leaving 6 bases not matched to a gene. The CDR3 sequence is 15 residues long. Germline CDR1 MNHEY, CDR2 SVGAGI.

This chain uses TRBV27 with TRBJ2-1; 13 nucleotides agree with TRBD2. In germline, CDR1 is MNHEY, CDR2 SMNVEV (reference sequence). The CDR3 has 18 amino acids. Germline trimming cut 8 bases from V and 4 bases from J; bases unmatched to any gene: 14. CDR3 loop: CASSITGTSGIRYNEQFF. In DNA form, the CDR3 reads TGTGCCAGCTCAATAACCGGGACTAGCGGGATTCGGTACAATGAGCAGTTCTTC.

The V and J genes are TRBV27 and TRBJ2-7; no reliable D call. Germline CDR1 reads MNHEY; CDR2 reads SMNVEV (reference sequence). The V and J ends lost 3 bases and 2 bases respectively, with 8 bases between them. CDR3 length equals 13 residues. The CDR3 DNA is TGTGCCAGCAGTTTTGCCAGGCCCTACGAGCAGTACTTC. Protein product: CASSFARPYEQYF.

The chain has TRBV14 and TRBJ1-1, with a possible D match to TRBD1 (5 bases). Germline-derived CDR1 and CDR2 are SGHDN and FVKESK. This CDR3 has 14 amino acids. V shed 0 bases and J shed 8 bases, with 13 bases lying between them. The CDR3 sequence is CASSQDQGSIEAFF. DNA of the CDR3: TGTGCCAGCAGCCAAGATCAGGGTTCTATAGAAGCTTTCTTT.

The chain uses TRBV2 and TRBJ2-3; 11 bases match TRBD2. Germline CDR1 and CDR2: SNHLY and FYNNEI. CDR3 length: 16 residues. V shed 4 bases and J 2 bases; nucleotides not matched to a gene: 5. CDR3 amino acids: CASSVSGGAITDTQYF. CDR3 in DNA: TGTGCCAGCAGTGTTAGCGGGGGGGCGATCACAGATACGCAGTATTTT.

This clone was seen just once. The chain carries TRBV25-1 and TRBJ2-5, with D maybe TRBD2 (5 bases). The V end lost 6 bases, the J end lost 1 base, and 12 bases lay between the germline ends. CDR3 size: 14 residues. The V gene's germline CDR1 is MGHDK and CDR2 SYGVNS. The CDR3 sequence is CASSRGQFQETQYF. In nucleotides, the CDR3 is TGTGCCAGCAGCAGAGGGCAGTTCCAAGAGACCCAGTACTTC.

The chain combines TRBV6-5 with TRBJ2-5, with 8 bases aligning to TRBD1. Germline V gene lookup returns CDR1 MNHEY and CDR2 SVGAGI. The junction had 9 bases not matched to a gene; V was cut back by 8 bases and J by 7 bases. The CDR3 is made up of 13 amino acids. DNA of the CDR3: TGTGCCAGCGGGACAGGACTTGTAGCGACCCAGTACTTC. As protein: CASGTGLVATQYF.

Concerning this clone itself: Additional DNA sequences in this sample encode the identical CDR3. CDR3 coding DNA: TGTGCCAGCAGCGGTTCTGGAAACACCATATATTTT. Translated: CASSGSGNTIYF. The chain carries TRBV9 and TRBJ1-3; unclear D gene. Trimming removed 3 bases at V and 1 base at J, with 2 bases between. Germline V gene sequence: CDR1 SGDLS, CDR2 YYNGEE. The CDR3 runs to 12 residues.

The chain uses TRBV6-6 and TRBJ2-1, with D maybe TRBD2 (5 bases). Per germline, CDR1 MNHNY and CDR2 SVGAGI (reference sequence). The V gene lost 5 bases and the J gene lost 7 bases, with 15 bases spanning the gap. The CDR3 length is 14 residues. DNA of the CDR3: TGTGCCAGCAGTCGAACTAGTGGGTTGAATGAGCAGTTCTTC. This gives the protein CASSRTSGLNEQFF.

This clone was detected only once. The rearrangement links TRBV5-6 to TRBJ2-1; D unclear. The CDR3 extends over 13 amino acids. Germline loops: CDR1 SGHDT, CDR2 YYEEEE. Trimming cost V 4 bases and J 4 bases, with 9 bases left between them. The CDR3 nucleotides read TGTGCCAGCAGCCCCGTGTTTTACAATGAGCAGTTCTTC. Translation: CASSPVFYNEQFF.

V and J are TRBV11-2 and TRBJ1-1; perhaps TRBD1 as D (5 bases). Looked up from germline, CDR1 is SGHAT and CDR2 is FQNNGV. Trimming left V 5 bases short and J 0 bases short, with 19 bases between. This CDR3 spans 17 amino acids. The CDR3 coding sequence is TGTGCCAGCAGCCCCCGGACCCAGGGTGGCATGAACACTGAAGCTTTCTTT. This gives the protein CASSPRTQGGMNTEAFF.

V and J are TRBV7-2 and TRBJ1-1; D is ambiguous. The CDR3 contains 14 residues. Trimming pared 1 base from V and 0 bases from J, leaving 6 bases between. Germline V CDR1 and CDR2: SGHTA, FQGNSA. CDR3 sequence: CASSLVGMNTEAFF. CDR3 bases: TGTGCCAGCAGCTTAGTCGGCATGAACACTGAAGCTTTCTTT. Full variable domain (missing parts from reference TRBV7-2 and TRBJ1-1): GAGVSQSPSNKVTEKGKDVELRCDPISGHTALYWYRQSLGQGLEFLIYFQGNSAPDKSGLPSDRFSAERTGGSVSTLTIQRTQQEDSAVYLCASSLVGMNTEAFFGQGTRLTVV.

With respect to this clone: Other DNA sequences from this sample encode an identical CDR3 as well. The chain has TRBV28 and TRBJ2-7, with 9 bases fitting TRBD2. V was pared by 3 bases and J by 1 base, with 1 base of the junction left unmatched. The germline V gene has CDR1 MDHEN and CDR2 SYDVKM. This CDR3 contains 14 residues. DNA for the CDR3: TGTGCCAGCAGTTTGAGCGGGGGGTCCTACGAGCAGTACTTC. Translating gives CASSLSGGSYEQYF.

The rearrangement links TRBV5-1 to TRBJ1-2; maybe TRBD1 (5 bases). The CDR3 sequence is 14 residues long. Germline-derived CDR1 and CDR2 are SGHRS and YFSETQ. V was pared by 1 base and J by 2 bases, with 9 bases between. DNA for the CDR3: TGCGCCAGCAGCTTGCGGGACCCGAACTATGGCTACACCTTC. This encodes CASSLRDPNYGYTF. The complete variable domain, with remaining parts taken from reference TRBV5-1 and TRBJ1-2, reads KAGVTQTPRYLIKTRGQQVTLSCSPISGHRSVSWYQQTPGQGLQFLFEYFSETQRNKGNFPGRFSGRQFSNSRSEMNVSTLELGDSALYLCASSLRDPNYGYTFGSGTRLTVV.

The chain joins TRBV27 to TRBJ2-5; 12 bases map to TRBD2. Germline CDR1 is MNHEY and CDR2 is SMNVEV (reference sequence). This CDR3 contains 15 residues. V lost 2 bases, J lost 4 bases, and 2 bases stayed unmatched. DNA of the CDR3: TGTGCCAGCAGTTTAAAGACTAGCGGGGGAGAGACCCAGTACTTC. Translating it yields CASSLKTSGGETQYF.

The chain's CDR3 is CASSYVQGEYEQYF. The CDR3 nucleotides are TGTGCCAGCAGTTACGTACAGGGGGAGTACGAGCAGTACTTC. The V and J genes are TRBV6-5 and TRBJ2-7; 8 bases are shared with TRBD1. The trim removed 2 bases at V and 4 bases at J, leaving 4 bases unmatched. The CDR3 has 14 residues. The germline CDR1 and CDR2 sequences are MNHEY and SVGAGI.

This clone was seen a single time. The CDR3 here is CASRRTSYEQYF. CDR3 in DNA: TGTGCCAGCCGGCGGACTTCCTACGAGCAGTACTTC. The rearrangement uses TRBV6-1 and TRBJ2-7; perhaps TRBD2 as D (5 bases). V dropped 8 bases and J dropped 1 base, with 9 bases sitting between them. This CDR3 has 12 residues. Germline loops: CDR1 MNHNS, CDR2 SASEGT.

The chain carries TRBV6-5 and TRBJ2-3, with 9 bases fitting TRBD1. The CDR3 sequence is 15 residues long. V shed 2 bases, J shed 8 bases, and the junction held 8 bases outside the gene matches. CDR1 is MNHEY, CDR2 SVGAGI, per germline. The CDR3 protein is CASSYVGTGSGTQYF. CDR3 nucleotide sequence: TGTGCCAGCAGTTACGTCGGGACAGGGAGTGGTACGCAGTATTTT.

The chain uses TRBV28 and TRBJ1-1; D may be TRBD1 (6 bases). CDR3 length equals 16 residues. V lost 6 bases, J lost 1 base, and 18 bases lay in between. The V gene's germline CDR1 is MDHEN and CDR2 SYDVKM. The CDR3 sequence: CASRIQGWDTNTEAFF. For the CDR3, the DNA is TGTGCCAGCAGGATCCAGGGTTGGGACACGAACACTGAAGCTTTCTTT. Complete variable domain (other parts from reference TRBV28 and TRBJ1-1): DVKVTQSSRYLVKRTGEKVFLECVQDMDHENMFWYRQDPGLGLRLIYFSYDVKMKEKGDIPEGYSVSREKKERFSLILESASTNQTSMYLCASRIQGWDTNTEAFFGQGTRLTVV.